This section outlines one T cell receptor beta chain sequence together with its context. There is no known antigen for this receptor. No much larger clone is present one base from it, and per-base qualities are unavailable. Enrolling through a virtual design, the prospective study's participants ranged in age from roughly 18 to 100 years and lived across more than 20 United States geographic areas. Cohort assignment in the prospective study relied on participant-reported clinical history from a screening survey and a study questionnaire. Recovered participants in ImmuneRACE Cohort 3 were defined as having two consecutive negative NP/OP PCR tests, clearance from a healthcare professional, or resolution of symptoms. Mobile phlebotomists in the prospective study collected whole blood, serum and a nasopharyngeal or oropharyngeal swab from every participant. Prospective study participants could optionally give additional blood draws and questionnaires over an approximately two-month period. Before DNA extraction, blood samples from the prospective study were shipped at room temperature or frozen.

The immunoSEQ Assay, a bias-controlled multiplex PCR, was used to amplify TCRbeta CDR3 regions from genomic DNA. From the authors' description of their analysis: Nucleated cell counts per sample were estimated from amplification of reference gene primers within the assay. To quantify the absolute abundance of each unique TCRbeta CDR3 rearrangement, sequence reads were collapsed and filtered. For each sample, productive Simpson clonality was calculated as the square root of Simpson's diversity index over productive rearrangements. The table comes from immuneACCESS by way of TCRdb, which keeps in-frame sequences with V and J called. Part of the clones is missing from these tables; in studies checked, under half for an unresolved V gene and the rest for unknown reasons. The V and J calls and clone size come from that table; D and trimming were worked out from the DNA. This sample has around 300,000 clones in its table, and roughly 86% of those were observed once. The ten biggest clones cover approximately 2.4% of the sample.

Trimming costs V 2 bases and J 1 base, and their ends lie 17 bases apart. The CDR3 runs 17 amino acids, cysteine and phenylalanine included. Just CDR3 DNA is preserved here, 51 bases in frame from base 1. CDR1 MRHNA and CDR2 SNTAGT are derived from the germline V gene. The sample is drawn from a study of blood T cell repertoires in COVID-19 (dated by TCRdb to 2020 to 2021). About the investigation overall: Collaborator samples came from the United States, Italy and Spain and covered acute and convalescent phases of COVID-19. Sample metadata almost always included a de-identified subject ID, COVID-19 status, age in years and sex. The repertoires were released in a freely available public database meant as a resource for research on the immune response to SARS-CoV-2. HLA class I and class II types, where available, came from metadata supplied by the sample provider rather than from assay-based typing. The material from the prospective study consisted of cDNA or gDNA derived from T cells, B-cell-depleted T cells, or PBMCs. Samples were obtained from the ongoing ImmuneRACE study (first 160 participants) and from 1,200 or so subjects provided by 6 global collaborators. Subjects who had been exposed to COVID-19, were actively infected with it, or had recovered from it provided the deeply sampled blood TCRbeta repertoires that made up the dataset. General study outcomes and caveats: How much clinical and demographic metadata was included differed by source and by participant, and the metadata was provided uncurated.

The material sequenced was PBMCs or T cells enriched from blood (not recorded which). The clonotype originates from a young woman who had recovered from COVID-19. The chain links TRBV6-4 with TRBJ2-5; tentative D gene TRBD2, with 6 bases matching. CDR3 reads: CASSDPDPGGTQETQYF. The bases read TGTGCCAGCAGTGACCCAGACCCCGGAGGGACCCAAGAGACCCAGTACTTC.